This T cell receptor beta chain was captured in a study of Ad26.COV2.S vaccination and SARS-CoV-2 variants. Study-level information: Dosing was one shot or two shots 56 days apart.

There are 12 residues in the CDR3. V was pared by 0 bases and J by 8 bases, with 8 bases between. Germline V gene data show CDR1 as SGHDN and CDR2 as FVKESK. Study-level findings and limits: A substantial breadth of spike-specific CD8+ and CD4+ T cell responses after vaccination has been reported.

Treatment noted: around 19 received Ad26.COV2.S at low or high dose, single or two shots; about 5 received placebo; per-sample allocation not given. After the first vaccine or placebo injection, samples were drawn on day 63. Whoever gave the sample was an adult aged 18-55 years in Boston. In the case of this clone: Its target is unknown.

Repertoires were generated with immunoSEQ multiplex PCR, while TCRdb's copy carries only in-frame clones and drops some. The profile shows 410,000 or so clones, roughly 90% of them singletons. This clonotype was sampled from a person aged 18-60 years who received the Ad26.COV2.S COVID-19 vaccine or a placebo. The rearrangement joins TRBV14 to TRBJ2-7, with D hard to call. Here the sequenced sample was peripheral blood, taken in a trial of Ad26.COV2.S vaccine versus placebo. The CDR3 DNA reads as TGTGCCAGCAGCCAAGATACTTCAAAGCAGTACTTC. Translating gives CASSQDTSKQYF.